This entry is about one TCR beta chain. In this sample, this clonotype turned up many times. Which antigen it targets is not known. Base quality data are lacking; no much larger clone is found one base away. These data belong to a study of T cells in Graves' hyperthyroidism and ophthalmopathy (dated by TCRdb to the late 2010s). As for the study more broadly: Peripheral blood samples were taken at initial diagnosis, before any treatment was given. To identify distinguishing TCR V-J signatures, a discovery cohort of 95 to 100 patients was used, comprising 43 with Graves' ophthalmopathy and some 57 with stable Graves' hyperthyroidism. Whether ophthalmopathy could be predicted prospectively was tested in an independent validation cohort made up of 18 to 20 hyperthyroidism patients plus 17 patients who later progressed to ophthalmopathy. The roughly 100 discovery patients were divided at random into training and test sets in a 7:3 ratio. Thyroid tissue and blood T-cell repertoires from six Graves' hyperthyroidism patients were also compared in the study. After blood sampling, hyperthyroidism patients were treated with methimazole at a starting dose of 30 mg daily, and ophthalmopathy patients were treated with high-dose intravenous methylprednisolone. TCR Vbeta CDR3 sequencing of approximately 140 peripheral blood samples (about 45 ophthalmopathy, about 75 hyperthyroidism and approximately 17 progressor patients) is reported in the paper. Overall study results and their limits: Sample size was not statistically predetermined, and blinding of investigators to group allocation was not performed. In cross-validation, a model built on a 13 V-J signature told ophthalmopathy apart from stable hyperthyroidism with 85% to 90% sensitivity and around 83% specificity, and in testing the same model reached 80%/75%. Blood samples also contained most of the expanded thyroid clonotypes (frequency above 0.001), which suggests that blood repertoires may reflect thyroid immune responses. In validation, the model predicted progression to ophthalmopathy with 55% to 71% sensitivity and 72% to 85% specificity, a median of 6.5 months before onset.

CDR1 DFQATT and CDR2 SNEGSKA were looked up in the germline V gene (reference sequence). The V end gives up 6 bases and the J end 4 bases, leaving 10 bases in the junction not matched to a gene. From cysteine to phenylalanine, the CDR3 is 15 amino acids long. The entry retains the CDR3 DNA only, 45 bases that are in frame from base 1. The TCR beta CDR3 regions were amplified from RNA transcripts. The first round of RT-PCR for the TCR CDR3 was performed with the HTBI primer set and the Qiagen OneStep RT-PCR kit. Libraries were constructed in a second round of multiplex PCR, after which size selection and purification were carried out. Sequencing of the libraries was done on an Illumina HiSeq2000 using paired-end 100 bp reads. The study's processing was this. SOAPnuke was used to process the raw data, throwing out any read that contained adapters or uncalled bases, had a mean Phred below 15, or lacked an exact constant-primer or identifier match. COPE v1.2.5 was used to merge high-quality paired reads, and clonotypes were defined as unique nucleotide sequences. MiTCR v1.1 was used to align clonotypes to the IMGT TRBV, TRBD and TRBJ reference segments. Analysis was restricted to V-J combinations with a frequency above 0.0001, which covered about 99% of repertoires. A TCS score was defined as the ratio between F50 (clonal expansion) and ExV (chaos), using BLOSUM62-based TCRdist between CDR3 peptides within each V-J. Welch's t-statistics and random forest reduced approximately 520 V-J features to some 14, which were used in a naive Bayes classifier (R e1071). TCRdb passed the public sequencing reads through fastp at Q25 and MiXCR, retaining productive beta sequences. Identical CDR3 protein sequences are pooled into one entry, listed with their most common genes and DNA. These V and J calls derive from TCRdb rather than the authors' analysis. The sample table holds hundreds of thousands of distinct CDR3 sequences, of which approximately 15% were seen once. 10% to 13% of the sample comes from the top ten.

Graves' hyperthyroidism was defined as stable when no progression to ophthalmopathy occurred over 18 months of follow-up. Hyperthyroidism patients were newly diagnosed, had a disease duration of under 2 months, and were aged 18 to 65 years. Exclusion was applied to patients with uncontrolled infections, other autoimmune diseases, pregnancy or lactation. Clinical symptoms, serum thyroxine and TRAb, thyroid ultrasound, and orbital computed tomography formed the basis for the diagnoses. PBMCs were separated from 10 ml of fresh peripheral blood using Ficoll-Paque density gradient centrifugation. Trizol reagent was used to extract total RNA, and RNA quality was then checked on an Agilent 2100 Bioanalyzer.

In this chain, TRBV20-1 is recombined with TRBJ2-3; TRBD2 lines up with 10 middle nucleotides. This TCR came from a woman younger than 35 with Graves' hyperthyroidism. Sequenced input: blood. Here is the DNA: TGCAGTGCCCAAGGCCTAGCGGGAGTTCCAGATACGCAGTATTTT. This yields the protein CSAQGLAGVPDTQYF.